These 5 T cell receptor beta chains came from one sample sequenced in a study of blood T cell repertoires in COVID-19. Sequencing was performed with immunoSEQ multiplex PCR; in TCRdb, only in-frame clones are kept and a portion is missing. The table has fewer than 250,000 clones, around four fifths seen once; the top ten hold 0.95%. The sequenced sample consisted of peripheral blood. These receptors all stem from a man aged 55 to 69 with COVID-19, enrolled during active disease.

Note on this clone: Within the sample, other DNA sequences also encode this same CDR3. The chain's CDR3 is CASSLGQGEAFF. The DNA of the CDR3 is TGCGCCAGCAGCTTGGGACAGGGTGAAGCTTTCTTT. This chain links TRBV5-1 with TRBJ1-1; TRBD1 agrees at 7 bases. J lost 7 bases, V lost 0 bases, and 0 bases had no gene match. CDR3 size: 12 residues. Looked up from germline, CDR1 is SGHRS and CDR2 is YFSETQ.

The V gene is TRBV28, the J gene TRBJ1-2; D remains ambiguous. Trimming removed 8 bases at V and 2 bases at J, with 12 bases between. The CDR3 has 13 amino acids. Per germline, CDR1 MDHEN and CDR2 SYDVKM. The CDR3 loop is CASAFPRNYGYTF. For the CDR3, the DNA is TGTGCCAGCGCCTTTCCGAGAAACTATGGCTACACCTTC.

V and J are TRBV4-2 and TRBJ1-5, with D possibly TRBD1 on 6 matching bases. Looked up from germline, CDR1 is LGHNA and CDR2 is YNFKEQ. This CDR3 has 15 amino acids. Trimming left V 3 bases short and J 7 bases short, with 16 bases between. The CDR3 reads CASSQAYRVGQPQHF. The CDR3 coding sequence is TGTGCCAGCAGCCAGGCATACAGGGTCGGACAGCCCCAGCATTTT.

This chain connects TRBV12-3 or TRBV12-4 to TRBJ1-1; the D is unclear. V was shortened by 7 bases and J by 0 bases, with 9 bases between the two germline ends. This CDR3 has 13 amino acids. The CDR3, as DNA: TGTGCCAGCACCGAACAACTGAACACTGAAGCTTTCTTT. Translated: CASTEQLNTEAFF.

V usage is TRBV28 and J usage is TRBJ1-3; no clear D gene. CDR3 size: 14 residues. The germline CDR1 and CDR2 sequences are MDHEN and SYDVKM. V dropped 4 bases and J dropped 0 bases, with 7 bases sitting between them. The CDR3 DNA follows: TGTGCCAGCAGTTCCTTCAGCTCTGGAAACACCATATATTTT. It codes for CASSSFSSGNTIYF.